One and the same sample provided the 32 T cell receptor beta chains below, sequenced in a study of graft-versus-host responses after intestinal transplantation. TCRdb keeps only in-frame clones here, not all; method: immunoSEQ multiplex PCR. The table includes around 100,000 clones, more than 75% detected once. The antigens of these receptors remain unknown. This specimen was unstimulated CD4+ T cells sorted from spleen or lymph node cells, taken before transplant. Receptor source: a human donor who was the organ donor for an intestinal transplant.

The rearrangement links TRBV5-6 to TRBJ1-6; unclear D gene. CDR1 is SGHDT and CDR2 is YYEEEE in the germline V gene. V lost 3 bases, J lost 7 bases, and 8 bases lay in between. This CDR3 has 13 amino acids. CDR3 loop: CASSYGPNSPLHF. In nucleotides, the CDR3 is TGTGCCAGCAGCTACGGACCAAATTCACCCCTCCACTTT.

The DNA of the CDR3 is TGTGCCAGCAGCTTGTATTGGACACTATCCTTCACTGGGGCCAACGTCCTGACTTTC. It codes for CASSLYWTLSFTGANVLTF. The chain uses TRBV5-6 and TRBJ2-6, with D perhaps matching TRBD1 (5 bases). Germline CDR1 and CDR2: SGHDT and YYEEEE. The CDR3 contains 19 residues. The V gene lost 1 base and the J gene lost 2 bases, with 19 bases spanning the gap.

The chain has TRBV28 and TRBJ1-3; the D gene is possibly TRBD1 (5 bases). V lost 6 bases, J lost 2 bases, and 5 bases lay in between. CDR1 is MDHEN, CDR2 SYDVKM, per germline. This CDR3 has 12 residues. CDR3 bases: TGTGCCAGCAGGACAGCTGGAAACACCATATATTTT. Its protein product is CASRTAGNTIYF.

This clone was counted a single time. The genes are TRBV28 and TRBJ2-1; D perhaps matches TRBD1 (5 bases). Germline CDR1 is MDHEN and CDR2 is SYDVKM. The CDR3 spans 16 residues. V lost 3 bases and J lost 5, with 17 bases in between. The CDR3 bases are TGTGCCAGCAGTTTCGGGCCCCAGGGTCTCCACAATGAGCAGTTCTTC. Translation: CASSFGPQGLHNEQFF.

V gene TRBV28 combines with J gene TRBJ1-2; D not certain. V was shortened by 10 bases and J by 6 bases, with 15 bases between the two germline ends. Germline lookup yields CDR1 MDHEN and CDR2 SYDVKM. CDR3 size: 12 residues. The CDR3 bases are TGTGCCATCCTCACTGGAAGGGATGGCTACACCTTC. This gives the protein CAILTGRDGYTF.

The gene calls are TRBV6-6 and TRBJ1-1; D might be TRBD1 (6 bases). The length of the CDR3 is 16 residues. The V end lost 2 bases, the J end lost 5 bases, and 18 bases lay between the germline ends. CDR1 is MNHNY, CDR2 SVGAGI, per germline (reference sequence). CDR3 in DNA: TGTGCCAGCAGTTACCCCCCACAGGGAGTAAATACTGAAGCTTTCTTT. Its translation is CASSYPPQGVNTEAFF.

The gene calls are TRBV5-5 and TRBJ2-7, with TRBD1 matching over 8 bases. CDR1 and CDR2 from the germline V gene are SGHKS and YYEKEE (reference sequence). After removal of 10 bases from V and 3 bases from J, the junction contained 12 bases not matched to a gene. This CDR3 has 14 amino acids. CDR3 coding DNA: TGTGCCGGCGGGGACAGGACCTCGTTCTACGAGCAGTACTTC. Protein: CAGGDRTSFYEQYF.

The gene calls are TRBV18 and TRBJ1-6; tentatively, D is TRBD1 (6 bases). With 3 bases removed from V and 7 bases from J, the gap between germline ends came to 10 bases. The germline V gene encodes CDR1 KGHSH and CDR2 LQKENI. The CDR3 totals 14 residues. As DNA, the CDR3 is TGTGCCAGCTCACCGATGGACAGAAATTCACCCCTCCACTTT. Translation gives CASSPMDRNSPLHF.

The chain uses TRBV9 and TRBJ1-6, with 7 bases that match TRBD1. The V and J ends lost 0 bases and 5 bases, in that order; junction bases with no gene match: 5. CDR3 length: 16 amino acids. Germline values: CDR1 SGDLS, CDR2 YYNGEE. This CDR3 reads CASSVVGGADNSPLHF. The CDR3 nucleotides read TGTGCCAGCAGCGTAGTAGGGGGCGCGGATAATTCACCCCTCCACTTT.

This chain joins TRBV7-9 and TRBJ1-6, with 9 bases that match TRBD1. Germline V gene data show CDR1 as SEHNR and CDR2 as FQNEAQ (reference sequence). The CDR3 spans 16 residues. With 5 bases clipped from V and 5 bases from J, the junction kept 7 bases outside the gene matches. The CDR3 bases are TGTGCCAGCAGCGATGGGACAGGGCGGAATAATTCACCCCTCCACTTT. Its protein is CASSDGTGRNNSPLHF.

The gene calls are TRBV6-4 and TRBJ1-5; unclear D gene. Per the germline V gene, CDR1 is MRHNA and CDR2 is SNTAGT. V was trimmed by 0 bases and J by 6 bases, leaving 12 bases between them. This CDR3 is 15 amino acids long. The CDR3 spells CASSDSLLWAQPQHF. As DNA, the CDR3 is TGTGCCAGCAGTGACTCACTCTTATGGGCTCAGCCCCAGCATTTT.

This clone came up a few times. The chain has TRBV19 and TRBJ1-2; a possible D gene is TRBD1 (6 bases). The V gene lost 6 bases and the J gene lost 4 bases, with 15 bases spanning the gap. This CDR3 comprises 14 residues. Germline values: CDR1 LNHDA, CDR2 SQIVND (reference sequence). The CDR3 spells CASRETGLAYGYTF. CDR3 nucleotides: TGTGCCAGTAGGGAGACAGGATTGGCCTATGGCTACACCTTC. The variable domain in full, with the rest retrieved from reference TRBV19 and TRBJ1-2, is DGGITQSPKYLFRKEGQNVTLSCEQNLNHDAMYWYRQDPGQGLRLIYYSQIVNDFQKGDIAEGYSVSREKKESFPLTVTSAQKNPTAFYLCASRETGLAYGYTFGSGTRLTVV.

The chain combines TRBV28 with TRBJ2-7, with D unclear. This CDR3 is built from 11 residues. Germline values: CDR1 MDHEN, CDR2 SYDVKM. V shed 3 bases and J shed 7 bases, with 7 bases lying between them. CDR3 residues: CASSFRGEQYF. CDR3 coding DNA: TGTGCCAGCAGTTTCCGCGGTGAGCAGTACTTC.

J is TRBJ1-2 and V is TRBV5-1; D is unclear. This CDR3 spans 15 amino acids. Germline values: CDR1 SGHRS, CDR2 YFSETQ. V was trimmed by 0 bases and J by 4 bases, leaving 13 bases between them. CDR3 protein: CASSLGAGEPYGYTF. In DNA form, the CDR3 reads TGCGCCAGCAGCTTGGGGGCCGGGGAACCCTATGGCTACACCTTC.

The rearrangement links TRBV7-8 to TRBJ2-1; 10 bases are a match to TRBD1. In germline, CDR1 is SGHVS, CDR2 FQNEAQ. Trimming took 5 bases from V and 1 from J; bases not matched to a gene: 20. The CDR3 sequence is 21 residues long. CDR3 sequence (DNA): TGTGCCAGCAGCCCTATCGTGTTGGGACAGGGGCCAGCTGCATCCTACAATGAGCAGTTCTTC. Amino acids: CASSPIVLGQGPAASYNEQFF.

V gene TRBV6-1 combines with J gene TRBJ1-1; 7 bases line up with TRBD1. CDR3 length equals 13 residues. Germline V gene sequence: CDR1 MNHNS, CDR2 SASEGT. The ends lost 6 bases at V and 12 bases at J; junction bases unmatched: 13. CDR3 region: CASRPGEHRGTFF. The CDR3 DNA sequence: TGTGCCAGCAGACCTGGGGAACACAGGGGTACTTTCTTT.

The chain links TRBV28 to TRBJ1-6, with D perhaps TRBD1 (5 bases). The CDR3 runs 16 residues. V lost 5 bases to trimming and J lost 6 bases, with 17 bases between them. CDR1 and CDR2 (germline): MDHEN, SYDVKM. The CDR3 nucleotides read TGTGCCAGCAGTCCCTGGGGGGTTGCATTTAATTCACCCCTCCACTTT. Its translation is CASSPWGVAFNSPLHF.

In DNA form, the CDR3 reads TGTGCCAGCAGTTACGCCCCTCAAGCCGGGGAAAAACTGTTTTTT. Its protein product is CASSYAPQAGEKLFF. This sequence joins TRBV6-5 and TRBJ1-4; D is uncertain. Trimming left V 2 bases short and J 8 bases short, with 15 bases between. The germline CDR1 and CDR2 sequences are MNHEY and SVGAGI. This CDR3 is 15 amino acids long.

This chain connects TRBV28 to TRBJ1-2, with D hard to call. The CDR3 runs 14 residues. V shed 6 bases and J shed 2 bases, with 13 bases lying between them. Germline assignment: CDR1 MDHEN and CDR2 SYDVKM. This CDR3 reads CASRPRTVNYGYTF. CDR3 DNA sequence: TGTGCCAGCAGGCCCCGGACGGTCAACTATGGCTACACCTTC.

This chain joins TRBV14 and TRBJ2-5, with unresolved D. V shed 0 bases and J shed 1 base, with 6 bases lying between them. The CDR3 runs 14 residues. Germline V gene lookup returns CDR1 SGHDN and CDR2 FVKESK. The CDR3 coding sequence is TGTGCCAGCAGCCAAGATACAGTCCAAGAGACCCAGTACTTC. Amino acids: CASSQDTVQETQYF. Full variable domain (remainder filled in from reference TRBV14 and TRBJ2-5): EAGVTQFPSHSVIEKGQTVTLRCDPISGHDNLYWYRRVMGKEIKFLLHFVKESKQDESGMPNNRFLAERTGGTYSTLKVQPAELEDSGVYFCASSQDTVQETQYFGPGTRLLVL.

This CDR3 reads CSVDEGEQYF. The DNA for the CDR3 is TGCAGCGTAGACGAGGGGGAGCAGTACTTC. The rearrangement links TRBV29-1 to TRBJ2-7; the D call may be TRBD1 or TRBD2 (5 bases each). Germline CDR1 is SQVTM and CDR2 is ANQGSEA. The CDR3 sequence is 10 residues long. Trimming took off 6 bases at V and 7 bases at J, with 10 bases between the two ends.

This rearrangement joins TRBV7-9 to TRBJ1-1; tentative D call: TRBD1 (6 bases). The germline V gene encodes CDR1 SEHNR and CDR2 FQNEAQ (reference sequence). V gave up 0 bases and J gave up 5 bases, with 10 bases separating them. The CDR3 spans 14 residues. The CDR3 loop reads CASSLAAGATEAFF. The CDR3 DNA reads TGTGCCAGCAGCTTAGCAGCAGGGGCTACTGAAGCTTTCTTT.

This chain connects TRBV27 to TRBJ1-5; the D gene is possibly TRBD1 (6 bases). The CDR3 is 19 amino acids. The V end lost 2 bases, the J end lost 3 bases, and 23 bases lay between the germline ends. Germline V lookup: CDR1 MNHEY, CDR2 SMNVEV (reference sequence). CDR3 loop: CASSLEPPRGQGNNQPQHF. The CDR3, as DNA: TGTGCCAGCAGTTTAGAACCCCCCAGGGGCCAGGGCAACAATCAGCCCCAGCATTTT.

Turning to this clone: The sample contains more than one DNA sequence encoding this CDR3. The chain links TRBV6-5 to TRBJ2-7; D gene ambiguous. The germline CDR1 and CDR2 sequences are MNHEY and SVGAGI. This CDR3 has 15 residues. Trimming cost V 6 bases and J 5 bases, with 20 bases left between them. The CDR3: CASRGLERGNHEQYF. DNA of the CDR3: TGTGCCAGCAGGGGTTTGGAGCGAGGAAACCACGAGCAGTACTTC.

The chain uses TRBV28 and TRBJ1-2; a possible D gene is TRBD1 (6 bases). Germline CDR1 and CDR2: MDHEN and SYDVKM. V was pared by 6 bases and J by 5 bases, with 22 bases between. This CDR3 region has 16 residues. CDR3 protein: CASRTRGQPGPYGYTF. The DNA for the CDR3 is TGTGCCAGCAGAACCCGCGGACAGCCGGGACCTTATGGCTACACCTTC.

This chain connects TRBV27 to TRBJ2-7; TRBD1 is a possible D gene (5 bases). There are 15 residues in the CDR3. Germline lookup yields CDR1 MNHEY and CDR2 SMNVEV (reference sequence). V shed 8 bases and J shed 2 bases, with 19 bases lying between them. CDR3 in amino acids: CASRRQSVVAYEQYF. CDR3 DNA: TGTGCCAGCCGAAGACAGTCGGTAGTAGCCTACGAGCAGTACTTC.

The CDR3 DNA reads TGTGCCAGCTCACCGGACAGGGGGCATCAGCCCCAGCATTTT. It codes for CASSPDRGHQPQHF. The V gene is TRBV18, the J gene TRBJ1-5; 11 nucleotides line up with TRBD1. The CDR3 consists of 14 residues. The germline gives CDR1 KGHSH, CDR2 LQKENI. With V trimmed by 3 bases and J by 5 bases, 0 bases remained unmatched.

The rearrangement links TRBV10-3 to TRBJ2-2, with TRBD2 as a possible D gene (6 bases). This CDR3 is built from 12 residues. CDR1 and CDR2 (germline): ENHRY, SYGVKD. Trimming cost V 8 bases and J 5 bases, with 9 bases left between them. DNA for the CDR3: TGTGCCATCCAGGGAGGAACCGGGGAGCTGTTTTTT. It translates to CAIQGGTGELFF.

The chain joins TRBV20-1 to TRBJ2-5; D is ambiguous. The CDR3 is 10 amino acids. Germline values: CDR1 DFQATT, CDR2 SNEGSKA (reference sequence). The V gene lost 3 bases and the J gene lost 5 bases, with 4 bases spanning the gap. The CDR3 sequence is CSASLETQYF. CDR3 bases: TGCAGTGCTAGCCTCGAGACCCAGTACTTC.

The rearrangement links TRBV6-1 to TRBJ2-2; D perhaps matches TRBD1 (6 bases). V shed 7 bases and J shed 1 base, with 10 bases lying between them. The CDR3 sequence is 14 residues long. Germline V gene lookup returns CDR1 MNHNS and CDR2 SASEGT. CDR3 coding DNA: TGTGCCAGCACCAAGGACAGGAACACCGGGGAGCTGTTTTTT. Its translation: CASTKDRNTGELFF.

CDR3 protein: CASSRTGGTEAFF. In DNA form, the CDR3 reads TGCGCCAGCAGCAGAACAGGGGGCACTGAAGCTTTCTTT. J is TRBJ1-1 and V is TRBV10-1, with 8 bases matching TRBD1. Germline V gene sequence: CDR1 WNHNN, CDR2 SYGVQD (reference sequence). This CDR3 region has 13 residues. Trimming at V came to 6 bases and at J to 4 bases, leaving 4 bases not matched to a gene.

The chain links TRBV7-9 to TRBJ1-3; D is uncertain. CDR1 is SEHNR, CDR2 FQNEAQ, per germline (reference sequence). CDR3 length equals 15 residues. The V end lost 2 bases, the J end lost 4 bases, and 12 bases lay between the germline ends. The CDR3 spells CASSLPGLSGNTIYF. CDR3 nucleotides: TGTGCCAGCAGCTTACCAGGACTCTCCGGAAACACCATATATTTT.